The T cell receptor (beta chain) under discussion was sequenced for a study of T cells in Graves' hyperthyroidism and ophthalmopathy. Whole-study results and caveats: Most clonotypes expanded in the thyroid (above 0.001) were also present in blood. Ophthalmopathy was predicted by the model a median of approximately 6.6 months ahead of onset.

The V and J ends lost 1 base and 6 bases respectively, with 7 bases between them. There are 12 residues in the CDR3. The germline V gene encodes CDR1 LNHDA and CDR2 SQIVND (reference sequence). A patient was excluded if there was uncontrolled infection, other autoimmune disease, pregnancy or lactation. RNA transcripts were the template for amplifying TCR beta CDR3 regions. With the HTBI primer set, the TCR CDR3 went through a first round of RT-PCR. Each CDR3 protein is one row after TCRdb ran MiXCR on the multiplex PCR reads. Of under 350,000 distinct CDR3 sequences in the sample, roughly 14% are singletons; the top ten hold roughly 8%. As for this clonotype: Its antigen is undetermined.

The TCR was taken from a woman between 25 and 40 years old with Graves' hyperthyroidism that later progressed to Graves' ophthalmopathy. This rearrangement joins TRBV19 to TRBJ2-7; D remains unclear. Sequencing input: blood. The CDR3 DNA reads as TGTGCCAGTAGTATAGGTGCAGCCGAGCAGTACTTC. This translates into CASSIGAAEQYF.